One and the same sample provided the 29 T cell receptor beta chains below, sequenced in a study of OX40 agonist ivuxolimab in advanced cancers. The library was built by means of the immunoSEQ multiplex PCR assay. TCRdb's version of the immuneACCESS table is confined to in-frame rearrangements and falls short of the full clone set. An unresolved V gene accounts for under half of the shortfall where checked; the remainder is of unknown origin. For this sample the table gives about 28,000 clones, of which roughly 82% were detected only once. Jointly, the top ten make up 25% of the sample. This material consisted of CD4+ or CD8+ T cells sorted from blood, taken in a trial of the OX40 agonist ivuxolimab. The source of these receptors is an adult with an advanced solid tumor such as melanoma, head and neck, liver or kidney cancer.

J is TRBJ2-1 and V is TRBV11-3; 14 nucleotides line up with TRBD2. The CDR3 has 16 residues. Germline-derived CDR1 and CDR2 are SGHNT and YENEEA. V lost 4 bases to trimming and J lost 8 bases; unmatched junction nucleotides: 7. This CDR3 reads CASSSGPGLAGDEQFF. The CDR3, as DNA: TGTGCCAGCAGCTCGGGCCCGGGACTAGCGGGAGATGAGCAGTTCTTC.

This clone was counted once. This sequence joins TRBV15 and TRBJ2-4; TRBD1 is a possible D gene (5 bases). Germline assignment: CDR1 LNHNV and CDR2 YYDKDF (reference sequence). Trimming left V 1 base short and J 4 bases short, with 17 bases between. The CDR3 has 17 amino acids. CDR3 amino acids: CATSRGRAERRKNIQYF. Written as DNA, the CDR3 is TGTGCCACCAGCAGAGGCAGGGCCGAAAGAAGGAAAAACATTCAGTACTTC.

V is TRBV15 and J is TRBJ2-5; 10 bases fit TRBD1. Unmatched junction bases numbered 5, after V lost 0 bases and J lost 7 bases. This CDR3 is 15 amino acids long. CDR1 is LNHNV and CDR2 is YYDKDF in the germline V gene (reference sequence). This chain's CDR3 is CATSRDGTGAVTQYF. The CDR3 coding sequence is TGTGCCACCAGCAGAGATGGGACAGGGGCCGTGACCCAGTACTTC.

This clone has only a few counts. The chain joins TRBV10-3 to TRBJ2-5; tentative D call: TRBD1 (5 bases). CDR1 is ENHRY, CDR2 SYGVKD, per germline. V lost 3 bases, J lost 4 bases, and 18 bases lay in between. The CDR3 extends over 16 amino acids. CDR3 in amino acids: CAISDNGRVLAETQYF. Written as DNA, the CDR3 is TGTGCCATCAGTGATAACGGCAGGGTACTTGCAGAGACCCAGTACTTC.

This clone has just a few counts. The rearrangement joins TRBV6-4 to TRBJ2-3, with 10 bases that match TRBD2. Germline CDR1 is MRHNA and CDR2 is SNTAGT. The J segment lost 0 bases and the V segment lost 3 bases, leaving 0 bases of the junction unmatched. CDR3 size: 15 residues. The CDR3 DNA reads TGTGCCAGCAGTGAAGCGGGAGGGAGCACAGATACGCAGTATTTT. It encodes CASSEAGGSTDTQYF.

This clone showed up just once. This chain uses TRBV5-4 with TRBJ2-3; no firm D call. Germline-derived CDR1 and CDR2 are SGHNT and YYREEE (reference sequence). The CDR3 extends over 15 amino acids. V lost 0 bases, J lost 1 base, and 9 bases lay in between. The CDR3 protein is CASSLGRHGTDTQYF. CDR3 in DNA: TGTGCCAGCAGCTTGGGCCGACACGGCACAGATACGCAGTATTTT.

The chain joins TRBV11-1 to TRBJ2-7; 7 positions agree with TRBD2. V lost 5 bases to trimming and J lost 0 bases; unmatched junction nucleotides: 4. There are 14 residues in the CDR3. Germline V lookup: CDR1 SGHAT, CDR2 FQDESV (reference sequence). In DNA form, the CDR3 reads TGTGCCAGCAGCCCGGGGGGAGCCTCCTACGAGCAGTACTTC. Translation: CASSPGGASYEQYF.

This clone was picked up one time. The gene calls are TRBV5-6 and TRBJ2-7, with unresolved D. The V end lost 2 bases, the J end lost 2 bases, and 14 bases lay between the germline ends. CDR1 and CDR2 from the germline V gene are SGHDT and YYEEEE. The length of the CDR3 is 15 residues. The CDR3 bases are TGTGCCAGCAGCTTAATCGGAGCGCCGGCCTACGAGCAGTACTTC. This codes for CASSLIGAPAYEQYF.

The chain carries TRBV25-1 and TRBJ1-1, with D hard to call. CDR1 is MGHDK, CDR2 SYGVNS, per germline. This CDR3 is built from 14 residues. The V and J ends lost 3 bases and 3 bases respectively, with 11 bases between them. The CDR3 here is CASSDDRRYTEAFF. For the CDR3, the DNA is TGTGCCAGCAGTGACGACCGGAGATACACTGAAGCTTTCTTT. The complete variable domain, with remaining parts taken from reference TRBV25-1 and TRBJ1-1, reads EADIYQTPRYLVIGTGKKITLECSQTMGHDKMYWYQQDPGMELHLIHYSYGVNSTEKGDLSSESTVSRIRTEHFPLTLESARPSHTSQYLCASSDDRRYTEAFFGQGTRLTVV.

V usage is TRBV2 and J usage is TRBJ2-1; D perhaps matches TRBD2 (7 bases). The germline gives CDR1 SNHLY, CDR2 FYNNEI. V was pared by 11 bases and J by 4 bases, with 18 bases between. This CDR3 spans 14 amino acids. The CDR3 loop is CAPRGGGSYNEQFF. For the CDR3, the DNA is TGTGCCCCTAGAGGGGGAGGGAGTTACAATGAGCAGTTCTTC.

The chain is built from TRBV2 and TRBJ2-7, with TRBD1 as a possible D gene (6 bases). CDR3 size: 15 residues. Germline CDR1 is SNHLY and CDR2 is FYNNEI. The V end was cut by 1 base, the J end by 3 bases, with 13 bases between. CDR3: CASSEEGGEGYEQYF. Here the CDR3 DNA reads TGTGCCAGCAGTGAAGAAGGGGGAGAGGGCTACGAGCAGTACTTC. The full variable domain, with the rest looked up from reference TRBV2 and TRBJ2-7, is EPEVTQTPSHQVTQMGQEVILRCVPISNHLYFYWYRQILGQKVEFLVSFYNNEISEKSEIFDDQFSVERPDGSNFTLKIRSTKLEDSAMYFCASSEEGGEGYEQYFGPGTRLTVT.

V usage is TRBV27 and J usage is TRBJ2-1, with D perhaps given as TRBD1 or TRBD2 (5 bases each). From germline, CDR1 is MNHEY and CDR2 SMNVEV (reference sequence). The ends were cut back, 8 bases at V and 7 bases at J, with 27 bases in the middle. The CDR3 is made up of 17 amino acids. The chain's CDR3 is CASAVLVGSGPSNEQFF. The CDR3 coding sequence is TGTGCCAGCGCCGTTCTAGTCGGTTCGGGACCGTCAAATGAGCAGTTCTTC.

V usage is TRBV19 and J usage is TRBJ2-1; 9 bases fit TRBD1. Germline CDR1 reads LNHDA; CDR2 reads SQIVND (reference sequence). The V gene end was trimmed by 5 bases and the J gene end by 1 base; junction bases not matched to a gene: 12. There are 18 residues in the CDR3. The CDR3 region has the DNA TGTGCCAGTAGTTCGAGGGGACAGGGAATTGGGTCCTACAATGAGCAGTTCTTC. As protein: CASSSRGQGIGSYNEQFF.

The chain employs TRBV28 and TRBJ1-3, with a possible D match to TRBD1 (6 bases). CDR3 length: 17 residues. Looked up from germline, CDR1 is MDHEN and CDR2 is SYDVKM. Trimming left V 6 bases short and J 11 bases short, with 29 bases between. As DNA, the CDR3 is TGTGCCAGCAGCCCCTCGCAAAACGCATGGGACATCGCCTCCATATATTTT. This codes for CASSPSQNAWDIASIYF.

Regarding this clone: Mismatch with germline at one junction end may stem from a read error. The chain combines TRBV28 with TRBJ2-1; 14 nucleotides align to TRBD2. Germline CDR1 reads MDHEN; CDR2 reads SYDVKM. This CDR3 contains 20 residues. CDR3: CASSFRRLAGGRSSYNGQFF. The CDR3 coding sequence is TGTGCCAGCAGTTTCCGCCGACTAGCGGGAGGGAGAAGCTCCTACAATGGGCAGTTCTTC.

CDR3: CASSPGLAGGPRSYEQYF. As DNA, the CDR3 is TGTGCCAGCAGCCCTGGACTAGCGGGAGGGCCGAGGAGTTACGAGCAGTACTTC. This rearrangement joins TRBV4-2 to TRBJ2-7, with TRBD2 matching 15 bases. With V trimmed by 4 bases and J by 4 bases, 11 bases remained unmatched. The CDR3 is 18 residues long. Germline V gene lookup returns CDR1 LGHNA and CDR2 YNFKEQ.

The CDR3 sequence is CASSTGSGTRYNEQFF. The DNA of the CDR3 is TGCGCCAGCAGTACCGGCAGCGGGACACGGTACAATGAGCAGTTCTTC. The rearrangement links TRBV4-1 to TRBJ2-1; a possible D gene is TRBD2 (7 bases). Trimming took off 6 bases at V and 4 bases at J, with 19 bases between the two ends. The CDR3 runs 16 residues. Germline CDR1 MGHRA, CDR2 YSYEKL.

The chain combines TRBV4-1 with TRBJ2-7; unclear D gene. This CDR3 has 17 amino acids. V dropped 1 base and J dropped 5 bases, with 21 bases sitting between them. Germline V gene data show CDR1 as MGHRA and CDR2 as YSYEKL. CDR3 coding DNA: TGCGCCAGCAGCCAAGGGGCTGGGGTTAATCGTGCGCACGAGCAGTACTTC. Protein sequence: CASSQGAGVNRAHEQYF.

V gene TRBV19 combines with J gene TRBJ1-1; D is unresolved. V lost 10 bases and J 7 bases, leaving 13 bases between the germline ends. The CDR3 length is 11 residues. From germline, CDR1 is LNHDA and CDR2 SQIVND (reference sequence). CDR3 nucleotides: TGTGCCACCAAATTAGGGTTTGAAGCTTTCTTT. Amino acids: CATKLGFEAFF.

The chain is built from TRBV9 and TRBJ2-3; possible D gene TRBD2, 6 bases. Germline CDR1 is SGDLS and CDR2 is YYNGEE. The V and J ends lost 1 base and 3 bases respectively, with 18 bases between them. The length of the CDR3 is 17 residues. The CDR3 region has the DNA TGTGCCAGCAGCGTAATGACGGGAGAGCAGAAGACAGATACGCAGTATTTT. Its translation: CASSVMTGEQKTDTQYF.

This clone turned up a few times. The rearrangement joins TRBV6-4 to TRBJ2-1; 14 positions agree with TRBD2. The CDR3 is 14 amino acids. V trimming: 2 bases; J trimming: 9 bases; junction bases outside the gene matches: 0. From germline, CDR1 is MRHNA and CDR2 SNTAGT. CDR3 DNA sequence: TGTGCCAGCAGTGACGGACTAGCGGGAGGTGAGCAGTTCTTC. Translated: CASSDGLAGGEQFF.

The V gene is TRBV4-1, the J gene TRBJ2-1, with no clear D. V dropped 2 bases and J dropped 4 bases, with 9 bases sitting between them. The CDR3 covers 14 residues. Germline values: CDR1 MGHRA, CDR2 YSYEKL. The CDR3 region is CASSQSLGYNEQFF. The CDR3 DNA is TGCGCCAGCAGCCAAAGTCTGGGGTACAATGAGCAGTTCTTC.

The V gene is TRBV6-6, the J gene TRBJ2-2; TRBD2 agrees at 9 bases. The CDR3 totals 15 residues. Trimming took 5 bases from V and 3 from J; bases not matched to a gene: 4. CDR1 and CDR2 from the germline V gene are MNHNY and SVGAGI (reference sequence). The DNA of the CDR3 is TGTGCCAGCAGTCACCGCGGGGGGGACACCGGGGAGCTGTTTTTT. It specifies CASSHRGGDTGELFF.

The CDR3 sequence: CASSLSSDEQYF. CDR3 nucleotides: TGTGCCAGCAGCCTCTCGAGTGACGAGCAGTACTTC. The chain links TRBV7-9 to TRBJ2-7; D gene ambiguous. CDR1 SEHNR and CDR2 FQNEAQ come from the germline V gene (reference sequence). Trimming took 5 bases from V and 5 from J, leaving 10 bases between them. This CDR3 is built from 12 residues.

The chain joins TRBV21-1 to TRBJ1-5; the table's D call TRBD1 went unverified against the DNA. TRBV21-1 is given as a pseudogene. The CDR3 runs to 16 residues. The chain's CDR3 is CASSHRGRGSNQPQHF. The CDR3 DNA is TGTGCCAGCAGCCACAGGGGACGGGGATCCAATCAGCCCCAGCATTTT.

The chain carries TRBV30 and TRBJ1-1, with 8 bases fitting TRBD1. J gave up 3 bases and V 4 bases, and 1 base lay outside the gene matches. The CDR3 covers 12 residues. The germline gives CDR1 GTSNPN, CDR2 SVGIG (reference sequence). The CDR3 sequence: CAWTDRDTEAFF. CDR3 coding DNA: TGTGCCTGGACGGACAGGGACACTGAAGCTTTCTTT.

This clone appeared once. This chain connects TRBV19 to TRBJ2-7; TRBD1 agrees at 8 bases. The V and J ends lost 5 bases and 1 base, in that order; junction bases with no gene match: 4. Germline loops: CDR1 LNHDA, CDR2 SQIVND (reference sequence). The CDR3 is 14 amino acids. The CDR3 nucleotides are TGTGCCAGTAGTTTCGGGACAGGATCCTACGAGCAGTACTTC. Its translation: CASSFGTGSYEQYF.

This chain connects TRBV5-1 to TRBJ2-7; either TRBD1 or TRBD2 may fit D (5 bases each). This CDR3 region has 12 residues. Trimming took off 4 bases at V and 5 bases at J, with 10 bases between the two ends. CDR1 and CDR2 (germline): SGHRS, YFSETQ. The CDR3 bases are TGCGCCAGCAGCCAAAGGGGACACGAGCAGTACTTC. Amino acids: CASSQRGHEQYF.

V gene TRBV5-6 combines with J gene TRBJ2-6, with a tentative D call TRBD1 (5 bases). Germline V CDR1 and CDR2: SGHDT, YYEEEE. The V end lost 2 bases, the J end lost 0 bases, and 12 bases lay between the germline ends. The CDR3 spans 17 residues. In nucleotides, the CDR3 is TGTGCCAGCAGCTTCCCATCGACAGTCTCTGGGGCCAACGTCCTGACTTTC. Translated, it gives CASSFPSTVSGANVLTF.